This TCR beta chain was observed in a study of cytomegalovirus exposure and HLA in healthy donors. The PCR contained 60 Vbeta and 13 Jbeta primers. Method: immunoSEQ multiplex PCR; TCRdb's copy keeps in-frame clones and lacks some. Here the sample spans about 190,000 clones, roughly 80% being singletons. Sequences were obtained from PBMCs. This sequence originates from a woman younger than 30 in good health and CMV-seronegative.

The CDR3 reads CASSLAGLAGGTDTQYF. In DNA, the CDR3 is TGTGCCAGCAGCTTAGCCGGTCTAGCGGGAGGCACAGATACGCAGTATTTT. The V gene is TRBV7-2, the J gene TRBJ2-3, with 10 nucleotides matching TRBD2. Germline loops: CDR1 SGHTA, CDR2 FQGNSA. The trim removed 0 bases at V and 1 base at J, leaving 4 bases unmatched. CDR3 length: 17 amino acids.